Listed below are T cell receptor beta chains from one sample, sequenced in a study of identical twins. TCRdb used MiXCR to reprocess the 5' RACE reads, holding one entry per CDR3 protein. Counted here are approximately 600,000 distinct CDR3 sequences, around a tenth occurring once; the ten biggest clones make up 3%. Another study also made use of these data, one on yellow fever vaccine responses in identical twins.

The sequenced sample consisted of PBMCs. These receptors were taken from a woman aged 18 to 35 in good health. CDR3s include the opening cysteine and the closing phenylalanine or tryptophan. Each record gives: V gene, CDR3 length, D gene, CDR3 protein. A D gene is named only where the DNA matches it firmly.

>TRBV28|14|-
CASLRSLSYNEQFF
>TRBV27|14|-
CASSLIGRNYEQYF
>TRBV20-1|12|-
CSASSRESGYTF
>TRBV20-1|16|TRBD2
CSARVTSGGGYNEQFF
>TRBV3-1|15|-
CASSQESQRGKTQYF
>TRBV7-9|14|-
CASSLALGIGEQYF
>TRBV5-5|14|-
CASSRDLLNTEAFF
>TRBV7-9|13|TRBD2
CASSIGLEDEQYF
>TRBV7-3|14|TRBD1
CASSSDPGGTEAFF
>TRBV18|14|TRBD1
CASSHRDREGEQYF
>TRBV29-1|18|-
CSVAREYEVGVNTGELFF
>TRBV12-3/TRBV12-4|15|-
CASSNTGQYTDTQYF
>TRBV5-1|16|-
CASSLEGSGGADEQYF
>TRBV20-1|14|TRBD1
CSARDGGQGDEQYF
>TRBV6-4|15|TRBD2
CASSDAAGGTDTQYF
>TRBV6-6|12|-
CASRGDVGPQHF
>TRBV29-1|13|TRBD1
CSARTGHKETQYF
>TRBV5-1|14|-
CASSLQDPTDTQYF
>TRBV5-1|18|-
CASSLASVSGGAAGELFF
>TRBV6-1|14|-
CASKRTATNEKLFF
>TRBV29-1|12|TRBD1
CSVDRDRDEQFF
>TRBV6-5|16|-
CASSYSTPSGTDTQYF
>TRBV5-5|16|-
CASSFGPTGLADTQYF
>TRBV5-6|17|TRBD1
CASSLTVGQGLSYEQYF
>TRBV27|13|-
CATSPDGNYGYTF
>TRBV20-1|15|TRBD2
CSARVRLAGGPEQFF